The 3 T cell receptor beta chains below come from one sample, sequenced in a study of Graves' ophthalmopathy and Graves' hyperthyroidism (dated by TCRdb to the late 2010s). Data came from an Illumina HiSeq 2000. For repertoire sequencing, the TCR beta CDR3 regions were amplified from RNA transcripts. A first-round RT-PCR used HTBI primers with the Qiagen OneStep RT-PCR kit, followed by a second-round multiplex PCR, size selection and purification. TCRdb took the public reads, trimmed them with fastp at Q25, ran MiXCR for clone calling and kept in-frame beta chains. When rows share a CDR3 protein, they turn into one entry using the most common DNA and genes. In this sample the table shows about 1.2 million distinct CDR3 sequences, about 36% of which occur a single time. Of the sample, around 10% falls within the top ten clones. Sequencing input: peripheral blood or thyroid tissue (not recorded which). These receptors were obtained from an adult man with Graves' hyperthyroidism.

V is TRBV25-1 and J is TRBJ1-2, with D tentatively TRBD1 (6 bases). V dropped 8 bases and J dropped 7 bases, with 14 bases sitting between them. The CDR3 consists of 12 residues. Germline lookup yields CDR1 MGHDK and CDR2 SYGVNS. CDR3 sequence reads: CASVILQGGYTF. In DNA form, the CDR3 reads TGTGCCAGCGTCATTTTACAGGGTGGCTACACCTTC.

This clonotype was recorded many times. The CDR3 is CASSDDRFFLPYYGYTF. DNA for the CDR3: TGTGCCAGCAGTGACGACAGATTTTTCCTTCCGTACTATGGCTACACCTTC. The V call is TRBV25-1, the J call TRBJ1-2; a possible D gene is TRBD1 (5 bases). Germline lookup yields CDR1 MGHDK and CDR2 SYGVNS. V was pared by 3 bases and J by 3 bases, with 20 bases between. CDR3 size: 17 residues.

The genes are TRBV20-1 and TRBJ1-6; the match to TRBD1 covers 7 bases. V shed 3 bases, J shed 8 bases, and the junction held 7 bases outside the gene matches. Germline V gene sequence: CDR1 DFQATT, CDR2 SNEGSKA (reference sequence). The CDR3 spans 14 residues. Here the CDR3 DNA reads TGCAGTGCTAGCCCGGGACAGAGGCATTCACCCCTCCACTTT. This sequence encodes CSASPGQRHSPLHF.